Given below is one T cell receptor beta chain in context. This entry is derived from a study of blood T cell repertoires in COVID-19. The assay was immunoSEQ multiplex PCR, and TCRdb's table has in-frame clones only and misses some. The repertoire holds hundreds of thousands of clones, with roughly 90% as singletons. Self-reported history from a screening survey and questionnaire set each donor's cohort. CDR3 length equals 12 residues. J was trimmed by 7 bases and V by 5 bases; bases with no gene match: 2. V and J are TRBV12-3 or TRBV12-4 and TRBJ1-2; 9 nucleotides agree with TRBD1. This clonotype was sampled from a young woman with acute COVID-19. The sample consisted of PBMCs or T cells enriched from blood (not recorded which). CDR3 in DNA: TGTGCCAGCAGTCAGGACAGGGGTGGCTACACCTTC. It translates to CASSQDRGGYTF.